Sequencing of this TCR beta chain was carried out in a study of OX40 agonist ivuxolimab in advanced cancers. Across the study: Ivuxolimab was delivered to patients intravenously every 2 weeks at doses spanning 0.01 to 10 mg/kg.

This table comes from immunoSEQ multiplex PCR, and its TCRdb copy is limited to in-frame clones, with some not included. The data show approximately 50,000 clones, with roughly 85% seen just once and just under 4% held by the top ten. This material consisted of CD4+ or CD8+ T cells sorted from blood, taken in a trial of the OX40 agonist ivuxolimab. This clonotype was obtained from an adult with an advanced solid tumor such as melanoma, head and neck, liver or kidney cancer.

CDR3 DNA sequence: TGTGCCAGCAGCAAAAAGGGGTCGGAGCGGGGGGACTACAATGAGCAGTTCTTC. Its translation is CASSKKGSERGDYNEQFF. The chain has TRBV21-1 and TRBJ2-1; the table's D call, TRBD2, was not checked against the DNA. TRBV21-1 is recorded as a pseudogene. CDR3 length equals 18 residues.